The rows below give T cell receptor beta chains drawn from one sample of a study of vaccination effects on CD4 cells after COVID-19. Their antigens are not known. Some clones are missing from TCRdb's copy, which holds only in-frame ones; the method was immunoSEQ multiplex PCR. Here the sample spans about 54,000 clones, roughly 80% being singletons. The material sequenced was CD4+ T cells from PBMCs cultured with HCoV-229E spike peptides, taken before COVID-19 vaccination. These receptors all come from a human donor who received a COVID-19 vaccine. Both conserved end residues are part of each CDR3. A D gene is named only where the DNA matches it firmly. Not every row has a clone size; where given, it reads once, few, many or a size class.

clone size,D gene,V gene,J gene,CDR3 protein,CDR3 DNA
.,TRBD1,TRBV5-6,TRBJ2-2,CASSSTKGGPGELFF,TGTGCCAGCAGCTCTACTAAAGGGGGCCCTGGGGAGCTGTTTTTT
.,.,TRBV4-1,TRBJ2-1,CASSQRSAGQKTNEQFF,TGCGCCAGCAGCCAAAGAAGCGCGGGACAGAAGACCAATGAGCAGTTCTTC
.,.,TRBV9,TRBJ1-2,CASSVDWGGDYGYTF,TGTGCCAGCAGCGTAGACTGGGGGGGCGACTATGGCTACACCTTC
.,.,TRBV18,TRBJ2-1,CASSFYRVVEQFF,TGTGCCAGCTCATTTTACAGGGTGGTCGAGCAGTTCTTC
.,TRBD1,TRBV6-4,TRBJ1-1,CATPTGLNTEAFF,TGTGCCACTCCGACAGGGTTGAACACTGAAGCTTTCTTT
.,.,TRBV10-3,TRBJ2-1,CAIESYNEQFF,TGTGCCATCGAGAGCTACAATGAGCAGTTCTTC
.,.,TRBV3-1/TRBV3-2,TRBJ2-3,CASSQAATDTQYF,TGTGCCAGCAGCCAAGCAGCCACAGATACGCAGTATTTT
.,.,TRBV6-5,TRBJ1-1,CASSPAFEGAFF,TGTGCCAGCAGTCCGGCCTTTGAGGGAGCTTTCTTT
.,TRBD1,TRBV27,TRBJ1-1,CASSDRDRGVRNTEAFF,TGTGCCAGCAGTGATCGGGACAGGGGTGTTCGGAACACTGAAGCTTTCTTT
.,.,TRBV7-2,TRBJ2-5,CASSLVTDPQETQYF,TGTGCCAGCAGCTTAGTTACGGATCCTCAAGAGACCCAGTACTTC
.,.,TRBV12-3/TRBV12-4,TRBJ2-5,CASSLQPQETQYF,TGTGCCAGCAGTTTACAGCCTCAAGAGACCCAGTACTTC
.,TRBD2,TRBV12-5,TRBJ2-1,CASSAAGGNNEQFF,TGTGCTAGTTCAGCAGCGGGGGGTAACAATGAGCAGTTCTTC
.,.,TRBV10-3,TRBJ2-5,CAISEIFGGETQYF,TGTGCCATCAGTGAGATTTTTGGGGGCGAGACCCAGTACTTC
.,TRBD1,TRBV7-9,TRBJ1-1,CASSLAWTGGTEAFF,TGTGCCAGCAGCTTAGCTTGGACAGGAGGAACTGAAGCTTTCTTT
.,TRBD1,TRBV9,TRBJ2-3,CASSSRQGDGDTQYF,TGTGCCAGCAGCTCGCGACAGGGGGACGGGGATACGCAGTATTTT
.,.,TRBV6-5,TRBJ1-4,CASKKEGHGEKLFF,TGTGCCAGCAAAAAGGAGGGTCATGGCGAAAAACTGTTTTTT
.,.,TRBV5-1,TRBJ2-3,CASSLAPADGTDTQYF,TGCGCCAGCAGCTTGGCCCCGGCGGACGGCACAGATACGCAGTATTTT
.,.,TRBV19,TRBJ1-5,CASSIIGGSSNQPQHF,TGTGCCAGTAGTATTATAGGCGGAAGTAGCAATCAGCCCCAGCATTTT
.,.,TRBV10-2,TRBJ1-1,CASKTVNTEAFF,TGCGCCAGCAAGACAGTGAACACTGAAGCTTTCTTT
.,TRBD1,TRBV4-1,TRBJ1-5,CASSQDDRVTGNQPQHF,TGCGCCAGCAGCCAAGACGACAGGGTGACGGGCAATCAGCCCCAGCATTTT
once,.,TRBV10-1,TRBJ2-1,CASSDLTASSYNEQFF,TGCGCCAGCAGTGACTTGACAGCGAGTTCCTACAATGAGCAGTTCTTC
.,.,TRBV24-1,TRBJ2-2,CATSVGRITNTGELFF,TGTGCCACCAGTGTTGGCAGAATTACGAACACCGGGGAGCTGTTTTTT
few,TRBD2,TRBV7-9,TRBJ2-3,CASSRSGGTDTQYF,TGTGCCAGCAGCCGTAGCGGGGGCACAGATACGCAGTATTTT
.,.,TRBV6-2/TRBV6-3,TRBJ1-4,CASSPRTATNEKLFF,TGTGCCAGCAGCCCCAGGACAGCAACTAATGAAAAACTGTTTTTT
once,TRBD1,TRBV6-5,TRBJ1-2,CASSLTGDYGYTF,TGTGCCAGCAGTCTCACAGGGGACTATGGCTACACCTTC
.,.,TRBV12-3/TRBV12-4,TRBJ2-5,CASSQTETQYF,TGTGCCAGCAGCCAAACAGAGACCCAGTACTTC
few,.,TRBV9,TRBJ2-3,CASSVMGGDTQYF,TGTGCCAGCAGCGTTATGGGGGGAGATACGCAGTATTTT
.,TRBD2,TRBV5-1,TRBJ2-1,CASSSETSGGANEQFF,TGCGCCAGCAGCTCCGAGACTAGCGGGGGGGCGAATGAGCAGTTCTTC
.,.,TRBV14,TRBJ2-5,CASSRAPKETQYF,TGTGCCAGCAGCCGAGCCCCCAAAGAGACCCAGTACTTC
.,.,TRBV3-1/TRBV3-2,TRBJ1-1,CASSQGTLNTEAFF,TGTGCCAGCAGCCAAGGGACACTGAACACTGAAGCTTTCTTT
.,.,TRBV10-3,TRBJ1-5,CAISERRTDLYSNQPQHF,TGTGCCATCAGTGAAAGGAGGACGGACCTCTATAGCAATCAGCCCCAGCATTTT
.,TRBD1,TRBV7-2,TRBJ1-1,CASSWRGQGEAFF,TGTGCCAGCAGCTGGAGGGGACAGGGAGAGGCTTTCTTT
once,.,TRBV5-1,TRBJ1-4,CASSPRTRGTNEKLFF,TGCGCCAGCAGTCCTAGGACCCGAGGGACTAATGAAAAACTGTTTTTT
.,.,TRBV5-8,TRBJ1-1,CASPVLGRHGNKHTEAFF,TGTGCCAGCCCTGTTCTTGGCCGTCACGGAAACAAGCACACTGAAGCTTTCTTT
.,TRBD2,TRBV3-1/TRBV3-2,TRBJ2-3,CASSNRGLARADTQYF,TGTGCCAGCAGCAACAGGGGACTAGCTAGGGCAGATACGCAGTATTTT
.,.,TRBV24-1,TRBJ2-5,CATSSRFETQYF,TGTGCCACCAGTTCGAGGTTTGAGACCCAGTACTTC
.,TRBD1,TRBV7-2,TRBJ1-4,CASSWGDRKEKLFF,TGTGCCAGCAGCTGGGGGGACAGAAAAGAAAAACTGTTTTTT
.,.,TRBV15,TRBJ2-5,CATSRQGGGETQYF,TGTGCCACCAGCAGACAGGGAGGTGGCGAGACCCAGTACTTC
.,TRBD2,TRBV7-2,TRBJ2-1,CASSLGSSGGANEQFF,TGTGCCAGCAGCTTAGGATCTAGCGGGGGGGCGAATGAGCAGTTCTTC
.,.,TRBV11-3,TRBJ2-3,CASSLGSPDTQYF,TGTGCCAGCAGCTTAGGCTCTCCGGATACGCAGTATTTT
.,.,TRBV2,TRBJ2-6,CASSQTTGANVLTF,TGTGCCAGCAGTCAAACAACTGGGGCCAACGTCCTGACTTTC
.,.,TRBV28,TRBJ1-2,CASSSNREGGGYTF,TGTGCCAGCAGTTCTAACAGGGAAGGGGGTGGCTACACCTTC
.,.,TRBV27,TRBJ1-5,CASSFRTGINQPQHF,TGTGCCAGCAGTTTTCGCACAGGGATTAATCAGCCCCAGCATTTT
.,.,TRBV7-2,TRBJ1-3,CASSPQLRQAGTGNTIYF,TGTGCCAGCAGCCCTCAACTGCGACAGGCGGGAACCGGAAACACCATATATTTT
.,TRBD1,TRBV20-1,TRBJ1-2,CSASRDRYYGYTF,TGCAGTGCTAGTCGGGACAGGTACTATGGCTACACCTTC